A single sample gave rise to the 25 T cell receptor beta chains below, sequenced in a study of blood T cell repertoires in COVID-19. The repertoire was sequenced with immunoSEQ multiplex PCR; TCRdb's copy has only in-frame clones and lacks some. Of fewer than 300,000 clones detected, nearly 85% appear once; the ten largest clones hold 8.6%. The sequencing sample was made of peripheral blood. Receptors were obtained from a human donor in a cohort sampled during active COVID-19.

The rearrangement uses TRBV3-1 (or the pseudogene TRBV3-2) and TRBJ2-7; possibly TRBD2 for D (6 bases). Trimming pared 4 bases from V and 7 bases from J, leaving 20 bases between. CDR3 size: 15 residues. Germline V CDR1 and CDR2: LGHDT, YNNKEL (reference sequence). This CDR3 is CASSPGVRLTGEQYF. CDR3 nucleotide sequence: TGTGCCAGCAGCCCGGGGGTCAGATTAACTGGAGAGCAGTACTTC.

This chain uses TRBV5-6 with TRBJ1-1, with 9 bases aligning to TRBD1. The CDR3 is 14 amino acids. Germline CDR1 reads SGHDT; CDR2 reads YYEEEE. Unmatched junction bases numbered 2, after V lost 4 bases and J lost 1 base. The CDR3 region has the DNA TGTGCCAGCAGCCCGGGACAGGGGAACACTGAAGCTTTCTTT. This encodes CASSPGQGNTEAFF.

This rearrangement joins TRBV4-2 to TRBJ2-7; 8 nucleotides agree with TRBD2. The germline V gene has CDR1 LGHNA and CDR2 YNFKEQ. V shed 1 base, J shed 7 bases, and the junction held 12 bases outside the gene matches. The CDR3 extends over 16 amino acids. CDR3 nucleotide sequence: TGTGCCAGCAGCCAAGGGACACTAGCGGACTCTAGGGAGCAGTACTTC. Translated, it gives CASSQGTLADSREQYF.

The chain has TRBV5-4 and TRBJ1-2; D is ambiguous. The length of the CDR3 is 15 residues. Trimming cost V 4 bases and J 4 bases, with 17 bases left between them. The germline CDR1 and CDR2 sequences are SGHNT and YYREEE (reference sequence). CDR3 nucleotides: TGTGCCAGCAGCGCCAATCAGGACTTAGGCTATGGCTACACCTTC. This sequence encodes CASSANQDLGYGYTF.

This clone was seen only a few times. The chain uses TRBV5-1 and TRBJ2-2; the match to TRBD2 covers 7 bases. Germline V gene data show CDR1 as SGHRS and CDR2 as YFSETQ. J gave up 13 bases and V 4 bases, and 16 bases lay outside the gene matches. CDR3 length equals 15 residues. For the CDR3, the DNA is TGCGCCAGCAGCACTTCGACTAGCTGGGATGAAAGGCTGTTTTTT. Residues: CASSTSTSWDERLFF.

In nucleotides, the CDR3 is TGTGCCAGTATCCCGACCGGGACTAGCGGGGGGCCGTACTTC. This encodes CASIPTGTSGGPYF. This rearrangement joins TRBV19 to TRBJ2-5, with 15 bases aligning to TRBD2. Germline values: CDR1 LNHDA, CDR2 SQIVND (reference sequence). CDR3 size: 14 residues. Trimming cost V 7 bases and J 13 bases; bases outside gene matches: 10. Using reference TRBV19 and TRBJ2-5 for the parts outside the CDR3, the full variable domain is DGGITQSPKYLFRKEGQNVTLSCEQNLNHDAMYWYRQDPGQGLRLIYYSQIVNDFQKGDIAEGYSVSREKKESFPLTVTSAQKNPTAFYLCASIPTGTSGGPYFGPGTRLLVL.

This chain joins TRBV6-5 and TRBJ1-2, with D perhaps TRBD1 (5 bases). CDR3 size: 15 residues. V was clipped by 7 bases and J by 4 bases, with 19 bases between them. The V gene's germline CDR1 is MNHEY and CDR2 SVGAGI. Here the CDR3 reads CASTLGEGFAYGYTF. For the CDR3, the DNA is TGTGCCAGCACACTGGGGGAGGGGTTTGCCTATGGCTACACCTTC.

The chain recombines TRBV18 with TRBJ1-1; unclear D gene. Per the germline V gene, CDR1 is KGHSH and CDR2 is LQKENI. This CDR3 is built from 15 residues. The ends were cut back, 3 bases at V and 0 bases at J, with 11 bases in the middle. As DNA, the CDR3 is TGTGCCAGCTCACCTGGTTACAGTTTGAACACTGAAGCTTTCTTT. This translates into CASSPGYSLNTEAFF. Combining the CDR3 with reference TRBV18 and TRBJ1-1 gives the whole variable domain NAGVMQNPRHLVRRRGQEARLRCSPMKGHSHVYWYRQLPEEGLKFMVYLQKENIIDESGMPKERFSAEFPKEGPSILRIQQVVRGDSAAYFCASSPGYSLNTEAFFGQGTRLTVV.

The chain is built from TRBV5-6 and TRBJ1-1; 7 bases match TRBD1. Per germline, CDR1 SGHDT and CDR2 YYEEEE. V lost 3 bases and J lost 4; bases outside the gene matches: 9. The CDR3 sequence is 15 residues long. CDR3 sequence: CASSSRGFLGTEAFF. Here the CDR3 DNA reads TGTGCCAGCAGCTCCAGGGGGTTCTTGGGCACTGAAGCTTTCTTT.

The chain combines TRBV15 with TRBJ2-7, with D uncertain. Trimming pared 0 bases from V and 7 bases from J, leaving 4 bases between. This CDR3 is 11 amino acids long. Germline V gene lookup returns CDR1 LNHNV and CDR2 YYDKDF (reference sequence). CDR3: CATSRDLEQYF. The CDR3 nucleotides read TGTGCCACCAGCAGAGACCTAGAGCAGTACTTC.

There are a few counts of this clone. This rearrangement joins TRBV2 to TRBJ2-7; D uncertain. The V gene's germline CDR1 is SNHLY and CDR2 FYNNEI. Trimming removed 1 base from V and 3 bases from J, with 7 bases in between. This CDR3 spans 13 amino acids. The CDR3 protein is CASSEVQRYEQYF. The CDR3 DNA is TGTGCCAGCAGTGAAGTTCAGCGCTACGAGCAGTACTTC.

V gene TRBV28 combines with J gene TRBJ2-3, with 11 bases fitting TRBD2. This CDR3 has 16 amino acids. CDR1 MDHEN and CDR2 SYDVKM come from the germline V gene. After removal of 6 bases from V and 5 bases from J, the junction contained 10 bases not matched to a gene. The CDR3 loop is CASRASGGFMGDTQYF. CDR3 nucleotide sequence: TGTGCCAGCAGGGCTAGCGGGGGGTTCATGGGAGATACGCAGTATTTT.

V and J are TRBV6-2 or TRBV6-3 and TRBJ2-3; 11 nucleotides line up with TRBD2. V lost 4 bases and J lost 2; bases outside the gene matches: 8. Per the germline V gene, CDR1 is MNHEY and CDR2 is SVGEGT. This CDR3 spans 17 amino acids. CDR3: CASSSPRGLADTDTQYF. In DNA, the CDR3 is TGTGCCAGCAGTTCCCCCCGGGGACTAGCGGACACAGATACGCAGTATTTT.

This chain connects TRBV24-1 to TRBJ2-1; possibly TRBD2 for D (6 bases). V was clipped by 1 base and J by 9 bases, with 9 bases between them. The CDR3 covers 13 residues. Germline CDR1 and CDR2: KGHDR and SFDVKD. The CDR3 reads CATSDFGRGEQFF. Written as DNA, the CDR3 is TGTGCCACCAGTGATTTCGGGCGGGGTGAGCAGTTCTTC.

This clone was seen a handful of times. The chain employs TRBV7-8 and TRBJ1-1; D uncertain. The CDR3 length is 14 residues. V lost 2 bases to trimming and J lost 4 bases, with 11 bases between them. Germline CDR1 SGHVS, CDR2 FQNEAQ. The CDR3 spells CASSLPRVGTEAFF. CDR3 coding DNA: TGTGCCAGCAGCTTACCCCGCGTCGGCACTGAAGCTTTCTTT.

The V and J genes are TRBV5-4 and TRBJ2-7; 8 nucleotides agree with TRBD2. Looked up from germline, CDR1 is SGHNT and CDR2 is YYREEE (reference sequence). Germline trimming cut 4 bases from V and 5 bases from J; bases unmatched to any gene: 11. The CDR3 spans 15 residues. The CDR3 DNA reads TGTGCCAGCAGCCTCCCGGCGGGGGGCCACCACGAGCAGTACTTC. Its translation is CASSLPAGGHHEQYF.

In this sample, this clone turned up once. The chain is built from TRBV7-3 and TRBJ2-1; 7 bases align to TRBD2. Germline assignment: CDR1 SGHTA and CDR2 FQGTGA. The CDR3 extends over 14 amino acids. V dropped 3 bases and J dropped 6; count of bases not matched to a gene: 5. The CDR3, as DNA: TGTGCCAGCAGCTTTAGTTGGGGGGGCAATGAGCAGTTCTTC. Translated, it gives CASSFSWGGNEQFF.

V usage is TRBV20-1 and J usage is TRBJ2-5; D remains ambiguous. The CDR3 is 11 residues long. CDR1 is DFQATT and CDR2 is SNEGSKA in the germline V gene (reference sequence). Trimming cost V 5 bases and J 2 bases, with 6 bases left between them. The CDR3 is CSAPTQETQYF. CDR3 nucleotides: TGCAGTGCTCCAACTCAAGAGACCCAGTACTTC.

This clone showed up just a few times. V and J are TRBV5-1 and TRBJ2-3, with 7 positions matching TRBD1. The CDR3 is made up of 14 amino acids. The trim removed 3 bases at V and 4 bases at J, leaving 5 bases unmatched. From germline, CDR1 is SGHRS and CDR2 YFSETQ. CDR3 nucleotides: TGCGCCAGCAGCTGGGGACAGTTTTCAGATACGCAGTATTTT. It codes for CASSWGQFSDTQYF.

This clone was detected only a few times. The CDR3 DNA reads TGTGCCAGCAGCTTGGACAGGGGGCGATACACCGGGGAGCTGTTTTTT. Its translation: CASSLDRGRYTGELFF. The chain carries TRBV5-6 and TRBJ2-2; 9 bases match TRBD1. V trimming: 0 bases; J trimming: 3 bases; junction bases outside the gene matches: 3. Looked up from germline, CDR1 is SGHDT and CDR2 is YYEEEE. There are 16 residues in the CDR3.

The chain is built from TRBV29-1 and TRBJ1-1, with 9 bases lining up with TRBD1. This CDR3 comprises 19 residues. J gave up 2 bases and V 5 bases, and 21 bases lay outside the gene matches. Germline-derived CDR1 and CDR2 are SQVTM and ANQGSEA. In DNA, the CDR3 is TGCAGCGTTCAAAAGTCACGTGCGGGACAGGGCGCCCCTAACACTGAAGCTTTCTTT. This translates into CSVQKSRAGQGAPNTEAFF.

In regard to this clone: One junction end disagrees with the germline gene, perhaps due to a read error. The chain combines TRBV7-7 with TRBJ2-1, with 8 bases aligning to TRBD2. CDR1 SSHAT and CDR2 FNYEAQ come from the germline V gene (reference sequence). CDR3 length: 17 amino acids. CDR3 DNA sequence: TGTGCTAGCAGCTTAGGAGTAGCGGGATCTACCTACAATGAGCAGTTCTTC. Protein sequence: CASSLGVAGSTYNEQFF.

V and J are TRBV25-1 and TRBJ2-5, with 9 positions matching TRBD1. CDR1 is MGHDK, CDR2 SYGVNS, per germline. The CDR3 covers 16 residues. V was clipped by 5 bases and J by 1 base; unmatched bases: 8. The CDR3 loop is CASSRRTGVVQETQYF. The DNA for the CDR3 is TGTGCCAGCAGTCGTCGGACAGGGGTCGTCCAAGAGACCCAGTACTTC.

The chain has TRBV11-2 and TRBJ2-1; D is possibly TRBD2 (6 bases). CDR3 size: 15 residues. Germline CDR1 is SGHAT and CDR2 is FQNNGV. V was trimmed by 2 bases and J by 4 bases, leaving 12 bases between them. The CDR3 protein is CASSLLRGLYNEQFF. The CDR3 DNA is TGTGCCAGCAGCTTATTGCGGGGCTTATACAATGAGCAGTTCTTC.

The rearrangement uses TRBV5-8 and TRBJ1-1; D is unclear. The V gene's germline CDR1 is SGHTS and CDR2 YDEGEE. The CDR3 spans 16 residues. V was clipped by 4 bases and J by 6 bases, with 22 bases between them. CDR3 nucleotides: TGTGCCAGCAGCCTGAACCGGGTGTTACGGATCCCTGAAGCTTTCTTT. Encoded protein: CASSLNRVLRIPEAFF.